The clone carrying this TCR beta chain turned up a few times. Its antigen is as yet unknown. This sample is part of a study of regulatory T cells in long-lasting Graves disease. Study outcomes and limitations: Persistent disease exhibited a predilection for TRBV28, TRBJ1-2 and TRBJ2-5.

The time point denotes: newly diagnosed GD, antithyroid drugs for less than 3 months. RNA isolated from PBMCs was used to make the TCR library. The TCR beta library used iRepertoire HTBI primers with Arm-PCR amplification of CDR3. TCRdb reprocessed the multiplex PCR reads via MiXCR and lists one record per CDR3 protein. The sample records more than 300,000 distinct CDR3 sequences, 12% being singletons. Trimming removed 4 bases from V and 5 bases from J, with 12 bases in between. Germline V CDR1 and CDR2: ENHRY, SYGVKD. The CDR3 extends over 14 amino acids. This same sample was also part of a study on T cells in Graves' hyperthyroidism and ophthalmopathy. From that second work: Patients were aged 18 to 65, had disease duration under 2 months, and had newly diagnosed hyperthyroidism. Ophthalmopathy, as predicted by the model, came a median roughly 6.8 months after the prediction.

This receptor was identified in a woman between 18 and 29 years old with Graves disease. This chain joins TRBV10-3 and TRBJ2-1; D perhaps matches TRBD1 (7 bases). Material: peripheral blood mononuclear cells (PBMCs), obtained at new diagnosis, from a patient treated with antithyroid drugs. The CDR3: CAISAGRGDNEQFF. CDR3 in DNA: TGTGCCATCAGTGCGGGCAGGGGGGACAATGAGCAGTTCTTC.